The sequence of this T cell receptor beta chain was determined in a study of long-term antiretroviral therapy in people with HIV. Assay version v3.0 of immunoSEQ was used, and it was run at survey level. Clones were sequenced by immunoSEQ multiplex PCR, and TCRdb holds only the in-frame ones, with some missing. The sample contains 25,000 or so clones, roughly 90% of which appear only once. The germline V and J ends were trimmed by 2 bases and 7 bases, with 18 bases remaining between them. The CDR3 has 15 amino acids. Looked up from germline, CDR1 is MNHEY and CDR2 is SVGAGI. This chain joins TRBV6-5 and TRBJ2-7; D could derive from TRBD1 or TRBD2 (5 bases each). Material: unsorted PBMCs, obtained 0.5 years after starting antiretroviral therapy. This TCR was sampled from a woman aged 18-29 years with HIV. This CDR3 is CASSYGGGASGEQYF. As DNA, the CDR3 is TGTGCCAGCAGTTACGGGGGTGGGGCATCGGGAGAGCAGTACTTC.